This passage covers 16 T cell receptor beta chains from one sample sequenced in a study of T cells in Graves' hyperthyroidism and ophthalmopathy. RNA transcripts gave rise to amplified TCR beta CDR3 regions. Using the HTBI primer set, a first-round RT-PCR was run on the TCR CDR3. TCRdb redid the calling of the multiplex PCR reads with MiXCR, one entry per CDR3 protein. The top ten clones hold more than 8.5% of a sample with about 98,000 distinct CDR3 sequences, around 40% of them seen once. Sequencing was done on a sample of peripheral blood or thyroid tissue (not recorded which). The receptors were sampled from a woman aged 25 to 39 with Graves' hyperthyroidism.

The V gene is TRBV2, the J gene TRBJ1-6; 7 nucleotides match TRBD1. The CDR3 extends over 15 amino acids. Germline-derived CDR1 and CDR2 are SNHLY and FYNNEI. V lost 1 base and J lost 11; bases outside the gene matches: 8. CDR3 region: CASSEGQGEDPPLHF. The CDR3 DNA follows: TGTGCCAGCAGTGAAGGCCAGGGGGAGGATCCACCCCTCCACTTT. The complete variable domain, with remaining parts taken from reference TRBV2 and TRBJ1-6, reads EPEVTQTPSHQVTQMGQEVILRCVPISNHLYFYWYRQILGQKVEFLVSFYNNEISEKSEIFDDQFSVERPDGSNFTLKIRSTKLEDSAMYFCASSEGQGEDPPLHFGNGTRLTVT.

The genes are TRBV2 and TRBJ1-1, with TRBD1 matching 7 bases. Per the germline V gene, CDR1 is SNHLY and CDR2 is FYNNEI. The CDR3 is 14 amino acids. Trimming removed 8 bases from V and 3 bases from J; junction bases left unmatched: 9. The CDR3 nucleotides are TGTGCCAGCTCACTTACAGGGGCCGACACTGAAGCTTTCTTT. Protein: CASSLTGADTEAFF.

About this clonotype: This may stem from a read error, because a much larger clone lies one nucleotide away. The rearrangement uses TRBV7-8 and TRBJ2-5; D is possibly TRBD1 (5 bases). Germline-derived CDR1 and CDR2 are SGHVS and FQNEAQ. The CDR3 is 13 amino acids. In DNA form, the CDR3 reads TGTGCCAGCAGTCCGGCAGGGCTAGAGACCCAGTGCTTC. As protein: CASSPAGLETQCF.

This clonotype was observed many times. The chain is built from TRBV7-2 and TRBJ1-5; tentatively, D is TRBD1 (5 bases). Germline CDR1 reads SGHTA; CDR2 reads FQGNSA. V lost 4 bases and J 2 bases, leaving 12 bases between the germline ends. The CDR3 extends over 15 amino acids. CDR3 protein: CASSSGVLGNQPQHF. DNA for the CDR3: TGTGCCAGCAGCTCGGGGGTGTTGGGCAATCAGCCCCAGCATTTT.

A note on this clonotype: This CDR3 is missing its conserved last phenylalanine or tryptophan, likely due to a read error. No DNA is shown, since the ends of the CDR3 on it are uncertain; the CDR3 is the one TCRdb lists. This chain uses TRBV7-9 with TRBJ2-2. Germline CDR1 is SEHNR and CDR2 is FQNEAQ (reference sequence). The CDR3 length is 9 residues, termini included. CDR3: CASSLAVVR.

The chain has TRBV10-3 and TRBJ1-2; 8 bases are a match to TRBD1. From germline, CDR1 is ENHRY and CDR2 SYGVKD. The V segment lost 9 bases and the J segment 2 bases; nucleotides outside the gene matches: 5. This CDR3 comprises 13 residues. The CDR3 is CAIANRGNYGYTF. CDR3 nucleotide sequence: TGTGCCATAGCAAACAGGGGGAACTATGGCTACACCTTC.

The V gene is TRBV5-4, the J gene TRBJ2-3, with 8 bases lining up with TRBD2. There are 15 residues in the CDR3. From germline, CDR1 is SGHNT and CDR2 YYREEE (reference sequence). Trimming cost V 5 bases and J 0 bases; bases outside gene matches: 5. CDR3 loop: CASRRGDGSTDTQYF. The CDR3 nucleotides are TGTGCCAGCAGGCGGGGGGACGGCAGCACAGATACGCAGTATTTT.

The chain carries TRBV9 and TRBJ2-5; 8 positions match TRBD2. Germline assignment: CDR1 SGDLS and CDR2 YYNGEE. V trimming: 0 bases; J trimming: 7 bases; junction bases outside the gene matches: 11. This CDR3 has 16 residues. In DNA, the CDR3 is TGTGCCAGCAGCGTAGCTCGAAGGAGGGCGGGAGGGACCCAGTACTTC. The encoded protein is CASSVARRRAGGTQYF.

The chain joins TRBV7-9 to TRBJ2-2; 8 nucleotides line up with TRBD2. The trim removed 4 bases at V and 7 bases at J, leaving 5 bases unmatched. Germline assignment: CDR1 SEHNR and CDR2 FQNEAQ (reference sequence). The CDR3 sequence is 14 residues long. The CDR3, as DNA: TGTGCCAGCAGCTACGGAGGGACTAGCGGGGAGCTGTTTTTT. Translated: CASSYGGTSGELFF.

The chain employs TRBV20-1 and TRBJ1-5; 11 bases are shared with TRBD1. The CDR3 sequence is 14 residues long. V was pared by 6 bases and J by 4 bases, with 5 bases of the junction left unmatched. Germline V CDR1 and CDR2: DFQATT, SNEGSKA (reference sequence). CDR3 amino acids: CSAPGTGGNQPQHF. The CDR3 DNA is TGCAGTGCGCCCGGGACAGGGGGGAATCAGCCCCAGCATTTT.

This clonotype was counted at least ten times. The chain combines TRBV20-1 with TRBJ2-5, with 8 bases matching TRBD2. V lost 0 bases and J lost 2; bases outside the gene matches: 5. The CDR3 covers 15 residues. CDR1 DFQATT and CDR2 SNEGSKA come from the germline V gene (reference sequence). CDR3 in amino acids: CSARDRTSGQETQYF. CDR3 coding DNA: TGCAGTGCTAGAGATAGAACTAGCGGACAAGAGACCCAGTACTTC.

The CDR3 sequence is CASKWAKENEKLFF. The CDR3 nucleotides are TGTGCCAGCAAGTGGGCAAAAGAGAATGAAAAACTGTTTTTT. The J gene is TRBJ1-4, the V gene TRBV9; D not certain. In germline, CDR1 is SGDLS, CDR2 YYNGEE. V lost 6 bases and J 5 bases, leaving 14 bases between the germline ends. The CDR3 loop spans 14 amino acids.

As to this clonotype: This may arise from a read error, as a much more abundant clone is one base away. CDR3 sequence: CARSLDTEAFF. The DNA for the CDR3 is TGTGCCAGAAGTTTGGACACTGAAGCTTTCTTT. The rearrangement links TRBV28 to TRBJ1-1; D gene ambiguous. This CDR3 spans 11 amino acids. Germline lookup yields CDR1 MDHEN and CDR2 SYDVKM.

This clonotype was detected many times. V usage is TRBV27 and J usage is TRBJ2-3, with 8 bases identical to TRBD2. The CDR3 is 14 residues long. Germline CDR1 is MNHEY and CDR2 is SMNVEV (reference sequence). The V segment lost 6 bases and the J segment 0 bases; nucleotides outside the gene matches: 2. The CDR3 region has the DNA TGTGCCAGCAGCGGACTAGCTAGCACAGATACGCAGTATTTT. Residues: CASSGLASTDTQYF.

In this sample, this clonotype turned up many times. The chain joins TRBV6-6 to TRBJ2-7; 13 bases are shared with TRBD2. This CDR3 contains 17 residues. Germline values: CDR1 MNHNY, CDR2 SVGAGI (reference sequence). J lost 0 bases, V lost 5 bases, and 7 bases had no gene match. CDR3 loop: CASSKLAGGPYSYEQYF. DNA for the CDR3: TGTGCCAGCAGTAAACTAGCGGGAGGGCCCTACTCCTACGAGCAGTACTTC.

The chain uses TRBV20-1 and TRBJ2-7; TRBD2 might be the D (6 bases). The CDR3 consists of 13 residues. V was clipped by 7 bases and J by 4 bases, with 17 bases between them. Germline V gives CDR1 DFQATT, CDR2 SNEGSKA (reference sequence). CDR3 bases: TGCAGTGTTACGACGACGGGAGAATACGAGCAGTACTTC. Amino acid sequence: CSVTTTGEYEQYF.